This T cell receptor (beta chain) appears in the sequencing data of a study of T-cell memory formation after mild COVID-19. Barcoded TCR alpha and TCR beta cDNA libraries with UMIs came from 5'RACE using constant-segment primers. One entry per CDR3 protein, called by TCRdb with MiXCR from the 5' RACE reads. The sample has roughly 280,000 distinct CDR3 sequences, under 20% seen once. A remark on this clonotype: Its antigen is unknown.

V was clipped by 2 bases and J by 1 base; unmatched bases: 4. Germline assignment: CDR1 KGHDR and CDR2 SFDVKD. The CDR3 loop spans 16 amino acids. General study points: CD4+ contracting clones were found mainly in CM and EM, and CD8+ ones in EMRA. Several responding clones turned up in pre-infection memory, indicating that cross-reactive memory may have taken part. Clones that shrank (day 15 to 85) were balanced CD4/CD8, whereas later expanders leaned CD4+.

Sequences were obtained from PBMCs or a T cell subset sorted from them (not recorded which). The genes are TRBV24-1 and TRBJ2-5; 9 nucleotides agree with TRBD1. The source of this sequence is a man younger than 35 who had mild COVID-19 (a few samples of this study predate the infection). Cell type and time point are not known. CDR3: CATSDWDRVGQETQYF. The CDR3 DNA is TGTGCCACCAGTGATTGGGACAGGGTGGGCCAAGAGACCCAGTACTTC.